The 13 T cell receptor beta chains below were found in one sample sequenced in a study of OX40 agonist ivuxolimab in advanced cancers. The assay was immunoSEQ multiplex PCR, and TCRdb's table has in-frame clones only and misses some. The top ten hold approximately 5.2% of the sample, which has tens of thousands of clones, approximately 82% seen once. The specimen was CD4+ or CD8+ T cells sorted from blood, collected in a trial of the OX40 agonist ivuxolimab. The receptors derive from an adult with an advanced solid tumor such as melanoma, head and neck, liver or kidney cancer.

V usage is TRBV5-4 and J usage is TRBJ1-4; D is ambiguous. The germline V gene encodes CDR1 SGHNT and CDR2 YYREEE (reference sequence). CDR3 size: 15 residues. The germline V and J ends were trimmed by 0 bases and 0 bases, with 6 bases remaining between them. The CDR3 DNA is TGTGCCAGCAGCTTGGGGCCTCCAACTAATGAAAAACTGTTTTTT. Residues: CASSLGPPTNEKLFF. The variable domain in full, completed from reference TRBV5-4 and TRBJ1-4, reads ETGVTQSPTHLIKTRGQQVTLRCSSQSGHNTVSWYQQALGQGPQFIFQYYREEENGRGNFPPRFSGLQFPNYSSELNVNALELDDSALYLCASSLGPPTNEKLFFGSGTQLSVL.

This sequence joins TRBV5-1 and TRBJ2-5, with D possibly TRBD1 on 5 matching bases. This CDR3 is 13 amino acids long. Trimming removed 4 bases at V and 2 bases at J, with 9 bases between. Germline-derived CDR1 and CDR2 are SGHRS and YFSETQ. The CDR3 is CASSSQGQETQYF. The CDR3 bases are TGCGCCAGCAGCAGCCAGGGACAAGAGACCCAGTACTTC.

The rearrangement joins TRBV6-5 to TRBJ2-7; 7 nucleotides line up with TRBD1. Per germline, CDR1 MNHEY and CDR2 SVGAGI. J gave up 4 bases and V 3 bases, and 12 bases lay outside the gene matches. The CDR3 length is 16 residues. DNA of the CDR3: TGTGCCAGCAGTTATAAGACAGGGCGCGAGAGATACGAGCAGTACTTC. Residues: CASSYKTGRERYEQYF.

J is TRBJ2-3 and V is TRBV7-9; no definite D call. The CDR3 runs to 13 residues. Germline CDR1 and CDR2: SEHNR and FQNEAQ (reference sequence). V was shortened by 5 bases and J by 7 bases, with 13 bases between the two germline ends. This chain's CDR3 is CASSRRLPHTQYF. DNA of the CDR3: TGTGCCAGCAGCCGCCGACTGCCCCATACGCAGTATTTT.

This chain links TRBV10-3 with TRBJ1-1; 7 bases map to TRBD1. Germline-derived CDR1 and CDR2 are ENHRY and SYGVKD. This CDR3 spans 15 amino acids. The V gene end was trimmed by 3 bases and the J gene end by 2 bases; junction bases not matched to a gene: 6. CDR3 DNA sequence: TGTGCCATCAGTGACAGACAGGGCCCCAACACTGAAGCTTTCTTT. As protein: CAISDRQGPNTEAFF.

The chain combines TRBV4-2 with TRBJ1-3; D unresolved. The CDR3 spans 15 residues. Trimming left V 0 bases short and J 7 bases short, with 13 bases between. Germline CDR1 and CDR2: LGHNA and YNFKEQ. The CDR3 nucleotides read TGTGCCAGCAGCCAAGATGGGGAACTCACGAACACCATATATTTT. This translates into CASSQDGELTNTIYF.

This clone was counted between two and nine times. A much larger clone lies one base from this, so it may be a read error. The V call is TRBV7-2, the J call TRBJ2-5, with D hard to call. The end of the DNA is better explained by TRBJ2-7, so the J call may be wrong. The CDR3 is 11 amino acids. Germline CDR1 SGHTA, CDR2 FQGNSA. The CDR3 bases are TGTGCCAGCAGCTTCCTTTACGAGCAGTACTTC. Amino acids: CASSFLYEQYF.

This clone has more than one count but fewer than ten. The V gene is TRBV5-1, the J gene TRBJ2-7; tentative D call: TRBD2 (6 bases). The germline CDR1 and CDR2 sequences are SGHRS and YFSETQ. V was clipped by 3 bases and J by 3 bases, with 16 bases between them. The CDR3 sequence is 15 residues long. The CDR3 bases are TGCGCCAGCAGCTACTCCGGGACTCGAAGCTACGAGCAGTACTTC. Encoded protein: CASSYSGTRSYEQYF.

J is TRBJ2-6 and V is TRBV5-6; D is uncertain. The germline gives CDR1 SGHDT, CDR2 YYEEEE. Trimming took off 1 base at V and 4 bases at J, with 6 bases between the two ends. The CDR3 sequence is 14 residues long. The chain's CDR3 is CASSLLTGANVLTF. DNA for the CDR3: TGTGCCAGCAGCTTGTTGACAGGGGCCAACGTCCTGACTTTC.

The chain joins TRBV19 to TRBJ1-5; a weak D match, TRBD1 (5 bases). CDR1 is LNHDA, CDR2 SQIVND, per germline (reference sequence). Between the trimmed V and J ends, which lost 7 bases and 2 bases, there was a span of 12 bases. This CDR3 is built from 14 residues. This chain's CDR3 is CASKTGSGNQPQHF. DNA of the CDR3: TGTGCCAGTAAAACAGGAAGCGGCAATCAGCCCCAGCATTTT.

This clone was counted a single time. The chain uses TRBV5-1 and TRBJ1-4, with D tentatively TRBD1 (5 bases). This CDR3 region has 16 residues. CDR1 SGHRS and CDR2 YFSETQ come from the germline V gene. V lost 4 bases to trimming and J lost 0 bases, with 13 bases between them. In DNA, the CDR3 is TGCGCCAGCAGCCCGGAGATAGGGGCAACTAATGAAAAACTGTTTTTT. This gives the protein CASSPEIGATNEKLFF.

The chain uses TRBV6-5 and TRBJ2-1, with D possibly TRBD2 on 7 matching bases. This CDR3 is built from 15 residues. V was pared by 5 bases and J by 4 bases, with 15 bases between. Germline CDR1 MNHEY, CDR2 SVGAGI. Written as DNA, the CDR3 is TGTGCCAGCAGTCCCCCGGGGGGCAGGTACAATGAGCAGTTCTTC. Amino acids: CASSPPGGRYNEQFF.

J is TRBJ2-7 and V is TRBV11-3; D might be TRBD1 or TRBD2, each matching 5 bases. Deletions cut 1 base from V and 8 bases from J, with 9 bases between. The CDR3 is made up of 12 amino acids. Germline V gene sequence: CDR1 SGHNT, CDR2 YENEEA. The CDR3 nucleotides are TGTGCCAGCAGCTTAGTATCGGGACAGCAGTACTTC. Translated, it gives CASSLVSGQQYF.